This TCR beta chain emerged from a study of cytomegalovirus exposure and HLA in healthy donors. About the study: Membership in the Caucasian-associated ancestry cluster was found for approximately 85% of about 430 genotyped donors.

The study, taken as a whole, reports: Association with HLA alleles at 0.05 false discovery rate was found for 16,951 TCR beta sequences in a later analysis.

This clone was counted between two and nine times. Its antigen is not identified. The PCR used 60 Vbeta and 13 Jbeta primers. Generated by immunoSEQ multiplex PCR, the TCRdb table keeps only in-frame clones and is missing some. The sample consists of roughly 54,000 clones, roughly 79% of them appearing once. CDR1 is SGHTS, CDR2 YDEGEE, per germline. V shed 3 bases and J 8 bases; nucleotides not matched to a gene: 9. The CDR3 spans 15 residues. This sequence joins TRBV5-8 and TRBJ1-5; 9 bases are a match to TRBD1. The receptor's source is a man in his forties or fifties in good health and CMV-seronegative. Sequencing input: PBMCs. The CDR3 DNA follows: TGTGCCAGCAGCTGGGGGACAGGGAATCTGGAGCCCCAGCATTTT. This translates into CASSWGTGNLEPQHF.